This TCR beta chain was recorded in a study of tumor and adjacent non-tumor tissue in lung cancer. At the level of the study: There were 12 adenocarcinoma, a couple of squamous cell carcinoma and 1 small cell lung cancer cases. Each sample yielded 3.9 million or so productive TCRbeta reads on average. Overall study results and limits: Higher tumor TCR diversity was associated with shorter survival.

RNA was extracted from bulk tissue without any cell sorting. This non-tumor lung sample came from over 3 cm beyond the tumor edge. As to this clonotype: Its antigen remains unknown. The conserved final phenylalanine or tryptophan is absent from the CDR3, which likely points to a read error.

There are 16 residues in the CDR3. V lost 3 bases to trimming and J lost 3 bases, with 18 bases between them. Germline V gene data show CDR1 as SGHNT and CDR2 as YYREEE (reference sequence). TCRbeta libraries were built with three rounds of nested PCR, modified from ARM-PCR. One entry per CDR3 protein, called by TCRdb with MiXCR from the multiplex PCR reads. The table has tens of thousands of distinct CDR3 sequences, around two thirds seen once. The specimen sequenced was distant non-tumor lung tissue. This chain uses TRBV5-4 with TRBJ2-5; weak D call: TRBD2 (6 bases). The TCR sequence derives from a woman aged 60-75 years with non-small cell lung cancer. CDR3 in DNA: TGTGCCAGCAGCTCTGGGGAGGAACGAGTGAAAGAGACCCAGTACTCG. This codes for CASSSGEERVKETQYS.